This TCR beta chain was sequenced for a study of T cells in Graves' hyperthyroidism and ophthalmopathy. On the study more broadly: The authors collected peripheral blood at initial diagnosis, before any treatment. Study observations and caveats: Among clonotypes expanded in thyroid above 0.001, most were also found in blood.

This clonotype was detected a few times. What it recognizes is unknown. The length of the CDR3 is 15 residues. Germline V gene sequence: CDR1 SEHNR, CDR2 FQNEAQ (reference sequence). Between the trimmed V and J ends, which lost 5 bases and 1 base, there was a span of 15 bases. RNA transcripts gave rise to amplified TCR beta CDR3 regions. The TCR CDR3 was amplified in a first-round RT-PCR using the HTBI primer set. Each CDR3 protein is one row after TCRdb ran MiXCR on the multiplex PCR reads. The table includes about 640,000 distinct CDR3 sequences, less than 25% detected once. Sequenced: blood. The clonotype was recovered from a man aged 25 to 40 with Graves' ophthalmopathy. This chain joins TRBV7-9 and TRBJ2-7, with D possibly being TRBD2 (6 bases). Here the CDR3 reads CASSAASVKSYEQYF. The CDR3, as DNA: TGTGCCAGCAGCGCCGCTAGCGTTAAATCCTACGAGCAGTACTTC.